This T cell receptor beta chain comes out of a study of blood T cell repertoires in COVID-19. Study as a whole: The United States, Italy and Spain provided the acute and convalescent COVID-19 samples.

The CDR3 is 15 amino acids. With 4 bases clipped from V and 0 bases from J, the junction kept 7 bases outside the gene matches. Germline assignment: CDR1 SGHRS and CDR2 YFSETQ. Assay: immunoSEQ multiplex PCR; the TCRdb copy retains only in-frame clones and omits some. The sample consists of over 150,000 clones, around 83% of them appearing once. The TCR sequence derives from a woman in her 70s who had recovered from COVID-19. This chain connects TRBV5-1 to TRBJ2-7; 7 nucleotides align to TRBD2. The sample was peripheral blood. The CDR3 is CASSPLAPNSYEQYF. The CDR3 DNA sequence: TGCGCCAGCAGCCCACTAGCGCCCAACTCCTACGAGCAGTACTTC. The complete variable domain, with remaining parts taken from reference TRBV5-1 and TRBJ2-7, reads KAGVTQTPRYLIKTRGQQVTLSCSPISGHRSVSWYQQTPGQGLQFLFEYFSETQRNKGNFPGRFSGRQFSNSRSEMNVSTLELGDSALYLCASSPLAPNSYEQYFGPGTRLTVT.